This section outlines one TCR beta chain sequence together with its context. Antigen: not known. The record originates from a study of memory CD4+ T cells and cytomegalovirus serostatus. Background on the study: Of the healthy Belgian adults, fewer than 10 were CMV seropositive and approximately 24 seronegative. Regarding the study as a whole: 67 of 164 known CMV-associated TCRbeta sequences appeared in CD4+ memory. Suggested: most of the CMV-linked TCR signature lies in CD4+ memory cells.

Authors' analysis steps: After removing out-of-frame reads, 2 million to 2.5 million distinct TCRbeta sequences remained. Some clones are missing from TCRdb's copy, which holds only in-frame ones; the method was immunoSEQ multiplex PCR. V, J and clone size reflect that table, while D and trimming were determined from the DNA. The sample has approximately 92,000 clones, around 80% seen once. The sort gate was single viable CD3+CD4+CD8-CD45RO+ cells for memory CD4+ T cells. The germline CDR1 and CDR2 sequences are GTSNPN and SVGIG (reference sequence). With V trimmed by 1 base and J by 6 bases, 6 bases remained unmatched. CDR3 length: 14 residues.

Material for sequencing was memory CD4+ T cells from blood. The sequence derives from an adult in good health and CMV-seropositive. The rearrangement links TRBV30 to TRBJ2-7; 10 bases match TRBD2. The CDR3 nucleotides are TGTGCCTGGAGTGGTCGTCTAGCGGGAGTCGAGCAGTACTTC. As protein: CAWSGRLAGVEQYF.